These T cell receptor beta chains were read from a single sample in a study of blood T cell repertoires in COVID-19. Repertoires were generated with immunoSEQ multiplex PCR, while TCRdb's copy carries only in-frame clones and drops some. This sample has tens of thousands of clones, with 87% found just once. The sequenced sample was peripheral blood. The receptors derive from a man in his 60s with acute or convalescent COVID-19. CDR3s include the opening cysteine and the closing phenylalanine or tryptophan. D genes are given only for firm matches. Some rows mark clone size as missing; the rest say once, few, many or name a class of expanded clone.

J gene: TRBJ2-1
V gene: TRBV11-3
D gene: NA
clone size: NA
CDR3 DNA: TGTGCCAGCAGCTTAGGGAGTCGCCAGGGTGAGCAGTTCTTC
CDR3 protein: CASSLGSRQGEQFF

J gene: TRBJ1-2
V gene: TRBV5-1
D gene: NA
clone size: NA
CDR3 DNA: TGCGCCAGCAGCTTGGACTCAGACTCTTACTATGGCTACACCTTC
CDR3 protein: CASSLDSDSYYGYTF

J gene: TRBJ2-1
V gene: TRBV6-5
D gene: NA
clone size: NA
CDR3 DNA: TGTGCCAGCAGTTACGGGGGGTACAATGAGCAGTTCTTC
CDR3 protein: CASSYGGYNEQFF

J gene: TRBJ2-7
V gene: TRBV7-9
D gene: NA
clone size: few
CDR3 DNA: TGTGCCAGCAGCCTGACGGAGACCTACGAGCAGTACTTC
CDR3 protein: CASSLTETYEQYF

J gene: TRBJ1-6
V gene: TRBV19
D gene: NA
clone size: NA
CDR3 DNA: TGTGCCAGTAGTACCCCCCCAGCGGGCAGCCTCCACTTT
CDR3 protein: CASSTPPAGSLHF

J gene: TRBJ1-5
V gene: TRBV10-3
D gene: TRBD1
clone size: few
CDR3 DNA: TGTGCCATCAGTGGGACAGGGCAAGGACAGCCCCAGCATTTT
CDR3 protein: CAISGTGQGQPQHF

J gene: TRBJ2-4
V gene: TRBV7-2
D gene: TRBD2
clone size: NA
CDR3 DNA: TGTGCCAGCAGCTTAGTGGGACTAGCGGGGGATATCAAAAACATTCAGTACTTC
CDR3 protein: CASSLVGLAGDIKNIQYF

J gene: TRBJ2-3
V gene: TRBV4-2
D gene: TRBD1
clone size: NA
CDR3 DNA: TGTGCCAGCAGCCAAGATGGGGCAGGGGGTGGCGCAGATACGCAGTATTTT
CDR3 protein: CASSQDGAGGGADTQYF

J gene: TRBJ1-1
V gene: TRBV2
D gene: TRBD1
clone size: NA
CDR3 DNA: TGTGCCACCACCGACGCGGGACAGGGAAACACTGAAGCTTTCTTT
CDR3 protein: CATTDAGQGNTEAFF

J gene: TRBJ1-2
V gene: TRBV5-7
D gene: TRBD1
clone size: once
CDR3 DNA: TGTGCCAGCAGCTTGGGGAACAGACAGGGAAGATGTGGCTACACCTTC
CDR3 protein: CASSLGNRQGRCGYTF

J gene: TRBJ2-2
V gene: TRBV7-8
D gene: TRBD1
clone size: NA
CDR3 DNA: TGTGCCAGCAGCGCTCGCAGGGGGCGCGGGGTCGGGGAGCTGTTTTTT
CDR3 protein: CASSARRGRGVGELFF

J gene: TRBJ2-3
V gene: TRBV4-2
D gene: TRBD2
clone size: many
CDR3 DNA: TGTGCCAGCAGCCAAGTACCGAAGCGGGGACGCACAGATACGCAGTATTTT
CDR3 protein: CASSQVPKRGRTDTQYF

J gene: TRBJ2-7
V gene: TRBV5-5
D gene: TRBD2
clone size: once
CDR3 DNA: TGTGCCAGCAGCCCTCGGGGACTAGCGGGGGGCGGCGAGCAGTACTTC
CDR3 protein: CASSPRGLAGGGEQYF

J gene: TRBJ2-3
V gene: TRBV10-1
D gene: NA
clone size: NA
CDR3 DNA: TGCGCCAGCAGTGAAGGGGGACGCACAGATACGCAGTATTTT
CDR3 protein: CASSEGGRTDTQYF

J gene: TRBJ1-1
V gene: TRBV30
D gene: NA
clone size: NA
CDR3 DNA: TGTGCCTGGAGTAGGGGTGCGTACACTGAAGCTTTCTTT
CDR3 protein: CAWSRGAYTEAFF

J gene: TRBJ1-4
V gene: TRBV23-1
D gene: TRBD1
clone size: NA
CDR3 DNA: TGCGCCAGCAGTCCACCAACCGGGACAGGGTGGTGCTGCAATGAAAAACTGTTTTTT
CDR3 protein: CASSPPTGTGWCCNEKLFF

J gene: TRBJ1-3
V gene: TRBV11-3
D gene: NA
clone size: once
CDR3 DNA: TGTGCCAGCAGCGACGGCGGCAGCTACTCTGGAAACACCATATATTTT
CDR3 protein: CASSDGGSYSGNTIYF

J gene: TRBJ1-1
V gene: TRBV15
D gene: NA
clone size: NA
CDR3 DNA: TGTGCCACCAGCACGGGACTGGGGAGGATAGGCAACACTGAAGCTTTCTTT
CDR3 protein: CATSTGLGRIGNTEAFF

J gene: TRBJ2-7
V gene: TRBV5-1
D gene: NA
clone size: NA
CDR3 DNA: TGCGCCAGCAAACAGGGCAACACCTACGAGCAGTACTTC
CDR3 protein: CASKQGNTYEQYF

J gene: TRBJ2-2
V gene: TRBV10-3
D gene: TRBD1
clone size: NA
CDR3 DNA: TGTGCCATCAGTGAAACAGGGGGATCGAACACCGGGGAGCTGTTTTTT
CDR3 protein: CAISETGGSNTGELFF

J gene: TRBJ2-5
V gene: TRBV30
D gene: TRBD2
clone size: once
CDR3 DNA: TGTGCCTGGAGCCTGGCGGGGGGGCCTCGAGAGACCCAGTACTTC
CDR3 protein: CAWSLAGGPRETQYF

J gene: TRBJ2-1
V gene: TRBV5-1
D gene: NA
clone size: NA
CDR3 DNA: TGCGCCAGCAGCCTAGACGTCCCAACTCGGTTGAACTTCTTC
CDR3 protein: CASSLDVPTRLNFF

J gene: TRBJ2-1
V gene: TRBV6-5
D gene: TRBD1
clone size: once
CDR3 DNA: TGTGCCAGCTCGGGACAGTCCTACAATGAGCAGTTCTTC
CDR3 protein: CASSGQSYNEQFF

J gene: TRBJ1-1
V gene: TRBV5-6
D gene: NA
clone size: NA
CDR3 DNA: TGTGCCAGCAGCTTTACAGGGACCAACACTGAAGCTTTCTTT
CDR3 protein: CASSFTGTNTEAFF

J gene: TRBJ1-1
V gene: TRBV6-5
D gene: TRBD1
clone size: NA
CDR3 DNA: TGTGCCTCAACCGGGACAGGGTGGGGCACTGAAGCTTTCTTT
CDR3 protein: CASTGTGWGTEAFF

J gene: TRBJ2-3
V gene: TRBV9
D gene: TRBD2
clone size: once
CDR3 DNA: TGTGCCAGCAGCGTAGGTGGGCGGGGGGCCACAGATACGCAGTATTTT
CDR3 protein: CASSVGGRGATDTQYF

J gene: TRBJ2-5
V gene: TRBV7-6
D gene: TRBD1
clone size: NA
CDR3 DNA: TGTGCCAGCAGCTTAAAGGTCCTGACAGGGGGCTACCAAGAGACCCAGTACTTC
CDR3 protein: CASSLKVLTGGYQETQYF

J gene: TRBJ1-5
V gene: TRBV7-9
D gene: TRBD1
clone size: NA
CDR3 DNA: TGTGCCAGCAGCGGGACAGGCGCACAGCCCCAGCATTTT
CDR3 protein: CASSGTGAQPQHF

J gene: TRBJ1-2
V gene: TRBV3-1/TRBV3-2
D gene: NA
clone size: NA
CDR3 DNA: TGTGCCAGCAGCCAAATTGAGGAGGGGGGCTACACCTTC
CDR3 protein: CASSQIEEGGYTF

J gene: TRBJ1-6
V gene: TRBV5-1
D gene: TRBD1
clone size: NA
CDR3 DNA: TGCGCCAGCAGCTTGAGACAGGGTGGTAATTCACCCCTCCACTTT
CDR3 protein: CASSLRQGGNSPLHF

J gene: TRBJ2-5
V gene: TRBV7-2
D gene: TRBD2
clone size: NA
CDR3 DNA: TGTGCCAGCAGCTCCGCGGGGGGGCAAGAGACCCAGTACTTC
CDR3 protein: CASSSAGGQETQYF

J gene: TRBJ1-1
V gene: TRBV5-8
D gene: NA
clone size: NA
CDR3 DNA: TGTGCCAGCAGCTTGCCAGTACCCACGAACACTGAAGCTTTCTTT
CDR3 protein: CASSLPVPTNTEAFF

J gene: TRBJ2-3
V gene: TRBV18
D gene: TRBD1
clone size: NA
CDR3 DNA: TGTGCCAGCTCACCAAAGACAGGGGGCGGGCCCCCACAAGATACGCAGTATTTT
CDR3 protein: CASSPKTGGGPPQDTQYF

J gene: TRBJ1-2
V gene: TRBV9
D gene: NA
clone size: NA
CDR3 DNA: TGTGCCAGCAACCCCGCGGCAGATAACTATGGCTACACCTTC
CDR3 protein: CASNPAADNYGYTF

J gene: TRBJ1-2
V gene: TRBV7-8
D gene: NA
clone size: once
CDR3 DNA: TGTGCCAGCAGCTTGGGCCCTAACTATGGCTACACCTTC
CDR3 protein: CASSLGPNYGYTF

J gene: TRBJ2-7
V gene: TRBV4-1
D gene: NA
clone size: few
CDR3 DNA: TGCGCCAGCAGCCAAGAGAGTAGGGGAGGCTACGAGCAGTACTTC
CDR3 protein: CASSQESRGGYEQYF

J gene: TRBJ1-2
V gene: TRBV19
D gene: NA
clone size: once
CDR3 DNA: TGTGCCAGTAGTAATGTAAGAGGGCAGTATGGCTACACCTTC
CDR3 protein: CASSNVRGQYGYTF

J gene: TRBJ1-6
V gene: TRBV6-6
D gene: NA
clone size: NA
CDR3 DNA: TGTGCCAGCAGTCCCACGGGGGGTTCGGTCCAACCCCTCCACTTT
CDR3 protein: CASSPTGGSVQPLHF

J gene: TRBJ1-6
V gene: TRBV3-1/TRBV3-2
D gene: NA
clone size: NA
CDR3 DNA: TGTGCCAGCAGCCAAGATTCCGTGTATAATTCACCCCTCCACTTT
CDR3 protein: CASSQDSVYNSPLHF

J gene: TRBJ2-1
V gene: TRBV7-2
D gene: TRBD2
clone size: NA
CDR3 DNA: TGTGCCAGCAGGCGTGGCGGGGGACCCCACAATGAGCAGTTCTTC
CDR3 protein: CASRRGGGPHNEQFF

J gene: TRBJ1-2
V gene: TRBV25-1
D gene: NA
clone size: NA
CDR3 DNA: TGTGCCAGCAGTGAATTGGGCGACTATGGCTACACCTTC
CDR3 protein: CASSELGDYGYTF

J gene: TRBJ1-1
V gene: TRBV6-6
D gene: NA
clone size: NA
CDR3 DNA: TGTGCCAGCAGTTGGCTGGCAGAAGCTTTCTTT
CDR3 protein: CASSWLAEAFF

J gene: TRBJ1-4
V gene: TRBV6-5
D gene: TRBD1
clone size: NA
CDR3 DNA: TGTGCCAGCAGTTACTATATGACAGGGAAACTGTTTTTT
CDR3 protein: CASSYYMTGKLFF

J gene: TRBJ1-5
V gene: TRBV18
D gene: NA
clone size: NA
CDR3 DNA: TGTGCCAGCTCATTCCTTCGCGGGGGCCGGGATAGCAATCAGCCCCAGCATTTT
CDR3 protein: CASSFLRGGRDSNQPQHF

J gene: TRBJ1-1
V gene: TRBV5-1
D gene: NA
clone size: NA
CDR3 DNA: TGCGCCAGCAGCCCAAACTGGGCAGGAACTGAAGCTTTCTTT
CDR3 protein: CASSPNWAGTEAFF

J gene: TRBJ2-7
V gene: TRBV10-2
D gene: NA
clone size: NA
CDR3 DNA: TGCGCCAGCATGAGCTCCTACGAGCAGTACTTC
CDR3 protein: CASMSSYEQYF

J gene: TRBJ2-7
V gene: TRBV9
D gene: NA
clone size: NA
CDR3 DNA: TGTGCCAGCAGCGTAGGTAGCAGCTCCTACGAGCAGTACTTC
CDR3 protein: CASSVGSSSYEQYF

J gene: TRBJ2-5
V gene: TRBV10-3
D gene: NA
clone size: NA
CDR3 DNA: TGTGCCATCAAGGCAGAGGGTGGGACCCAGTACTTC
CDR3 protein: CAIKAEGGTQYF

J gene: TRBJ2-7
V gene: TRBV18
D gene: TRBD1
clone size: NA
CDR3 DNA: TGTGCCAGCTCGCTCGGACAGGACTACGAGCAGTACTTC
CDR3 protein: CASSLGQDYEQYF